The following is a TCR beta chain sequence with its context. The target antigen is unknown. The CDR3 is 15 residues long. Germline assignment: CDR1 SNHLY and CDR2 FYNNEI. The V gene end was trimmed by 6 bases and the J gene end by 7 bases; junction bases not matched to a gene: 9. The data were taken from a study of cytomegalovirus exposure and HLA in healthy donors. The study, taken as a whole, reports: Later analysis demonstrated an association between a missense DCLRE1C variant and TCR beta V- and J-gene trimming.

The donors were healthy bone marrow donors. Primers for the PCR totalled 60 Vbeta and 13 Jbeta. Here immunoSEQ multiplex PCR was the method, and the copy in TCRdb shows in-frame clones only, minus some. The sample lists roughly 99,000 clones; around 80% were seen once. The source is a man younger than 45 in good health and CMV-seropositive. V is TRBV2 and J is TRBJ2-1; 10 bases match TRBD2. Sequenced sample: PBMCs. Here the CDR3 reads CASRPTSGVSNEQFF. CDR3 DNA sequence: TGTGCCAGCAGACCAACTAGCGGGGTGTCTAATGAGCAGTTCTTC.